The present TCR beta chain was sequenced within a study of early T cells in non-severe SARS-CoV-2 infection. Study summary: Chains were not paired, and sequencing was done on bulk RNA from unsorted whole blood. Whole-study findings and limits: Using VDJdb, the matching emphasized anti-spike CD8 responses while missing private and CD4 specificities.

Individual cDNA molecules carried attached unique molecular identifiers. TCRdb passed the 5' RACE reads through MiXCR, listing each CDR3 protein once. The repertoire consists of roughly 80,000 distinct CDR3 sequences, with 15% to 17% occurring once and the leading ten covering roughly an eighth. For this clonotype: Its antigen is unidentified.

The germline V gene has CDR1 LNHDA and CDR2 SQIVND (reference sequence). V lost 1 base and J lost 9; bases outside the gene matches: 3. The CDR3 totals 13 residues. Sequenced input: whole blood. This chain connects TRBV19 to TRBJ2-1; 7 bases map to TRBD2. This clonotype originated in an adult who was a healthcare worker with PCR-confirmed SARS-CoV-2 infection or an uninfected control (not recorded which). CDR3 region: CASSIAPGGEQFF. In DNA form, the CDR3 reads TGTGCCAGTAGTATAGCCCCGGGGGGTGAGCAGTTCTTC. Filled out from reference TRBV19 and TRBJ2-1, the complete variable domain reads DGGITQSPKYLFRKEGQNVTLSCEQNLNHDAMYWYRQDPGQGLRLIYYSQIVNDFQKGDIAEGYSVSREKKESFPLTVTSAQKNPTAFYLCASSIAPGGEQFFGPGTRLTVL.